The 17 T cell receptor beta chains in this list originate from one sample, sequenced in a study of blood T cell repertoires in COVID-19 (dated by TCRdb to about 2020). Receptors were amplified or captured by the immunoSEQ multiplex PCR assay. In TCRdb, the immuneACCESS table is reduced to in-frame sequences with V and J assigned. These tables do not hold every clone; where another copy was compared, an unresolved V gene accounts for under half, and the others remain unexplained. Counted in this sample were 95,000 to 150,000 clones; over 70% of them appeared once. The ten largest clones represent 3.8% of the sample. Sequencing used peripheral blood. Receptors originate from a woman in her forties or fifties with acute or convalescent COVID-19.

V is TRBV30 and J is TRBJ2-7, with TRBD1 matching 7 bases. The CDR3 length is 11 residues. V lost 1 base to trimming and J lost 6 bases; unmatched junction nucleotides: 0. The V gene's germline CDR1 is GTSNPN and CDR2 SVGIG (reference sequence). The DNA for the CDR3 is TGTGCCTGGAGTGCAGGGGGCGAGCAGTACTTC. It translates to CAWSAGGEQYF.

The chain joins TRBV7-3 to TRBJ2-1, with 7 bases fitting TRBD2. V dropped 1 base and J dropped 1; count of bases not matched to a gene: 7. The CDR3 loop spans 17 amino acids. CDR1 SGHTA and CDR2 FQGTGA come from the germline V gene. The CDR3 loop reads CASSLIAGEGSYNEQFF. The CDR3 DNA follows: TGTGCCAGCAGCTTAATCGCGGGAGAAGGATCCTACAATGAGCAGTTCTTC.

The rearrangement links TRBV30 to TRBJ2-3, with TRBD2 matching over 10 bases. J was trimmed by 3 bases and V by 0 bases; bases with no gene match: 9. CDR3 length: 17 residues. Germline CDR1 GTSNPN, CDR2 SVGIG (reference sequence). The CDR3 region is CAWSVGLAGVGTDTQYF. The CDR3 coding sequence is TGTGCCTGGAGTGTAGGTCTAGCGGGAGTTGGGACAGATACGCAGTATTTT.

The gene calls are TRBV2 and TRBJ1-6, with D uncertain. The germline CDR1 and CDR2 sequences are SNHLY and FYNNEI. V was trimmed by 4 bases and J by 0 bases, leaving 7 bases between them. There are 15 residues in the CDR3. Written as DNA, the CDR3 is TGTGCCAGCAGTGTCCGGAGCTCCTATAATTCACCCCTCCACTTT. Its translation is CASSVRSSYNSPLHF.

The V gene is TRBV28, the J gene TRBJ2-5; possibly TRBD1 for D (6 bases). Germline lookup yields CDR1 MDHEN and CDR2 SYDVKM. CDR3 size: 16 residues. Deletions cut 5 bases from V and 5 bases from J, with 21 bases between. Written as DNA, the CDR3 is TGTGCCAGCAGTCACAGGGATTTGGGTATTATGGAGACCCAGTACTTC. Translation: CASSHRDLGIMETQYF.

The gene calls are TRBV19 and TRBJ1-2, with 8 positions matching TRBD1. This CDR3 region has 14 residues. CDR1 and CDR2 (germline): LNHDA, SQIVND (reference sequence). The V gene end was trimmed by 6 bases and the J gene end by 0 bases; junction bases not matched to a gene: 3. This CDR3 reads CASRGTGANYGYTF. DNA for the CDR3: TGTGCCAGTAGGGGGACAGGTGCTAACTATGGCTACACCTTC.

CDR3 region: CASRGGGEAPEAFF. The CDR3 region has the DNA TGTGCCAGTCGGGGAGGAGGGGAGGCCCCTGAAGCTTTCTTT. The chain combines TRBV19 with TRBJ1-1, with a tentative D call TRBD1 (5 bases). Germline CDR1 is LNHDA and CDR2 is SQIVND (reference sequence). The CDR3 covers 14 residues. V was shortened by 8 bases and J by 6 bases, with 19 bases between the two germline ends.

Written as DNA, the CDR3 is TGCAGCGTCGCATCAGGGCTTGAGCCCCAGCATTTT. As protein: CSVASGLEPQHF. The chain employs TRBV29-1 and TRBJ1-5; tentative D call: TRBD1 (5 bases). The germline V and J ends were trimmed by 6 bases and 8 bases, with 14 bases remaining between them. The germline gives CDR1 SQVTM, CDR2 ANQGSEA. This CDR3 contains 12 residues.

This clone was counted a single time. V is TRBV27 and J is TRBJ1-1; weak D call: TRBD1 (6 bases). Germline assignment: CDR1 MNHEY and CDR2 SMNVEV (reference sequence). The CDR3 is 14 amino acids. Trimming stripped 10 bases from V and 3 bases from J, with 18 bases between. CDR3 nucleotide sequence: TGTGCCACCCACAGGGTTGCGGGGGACACTGAAGCTTTCTTT. Amino acid sequence: CATHRVAGDTEAFF.

The chain has TRBV5-5 and TRBJ1-1, with D uncertain. Germline CDR1 SGHKS, CDR2 YYEKEE (reference sequence). Between the trimmed V and J ends, which lost 10 bases and 1 base, there was a span of 17 bases. This CDR3 is 14 amino acids long. CDR3 amino acids: CASREGPTNTEAFF. CDR3 nucleotides: TGTGCCTCTCGGGAAGGGCCGACGAACACTGAAGCTTTCTTT.

This chain uses TRBV29-1 with TRBJ1-2; tentative D call: TRBD1 (6 bases). The CDR3 contains 14 residues. The ends were cut back, 7 bases at V and 0 bases at J, with 15 bases in the middle. Per the germline V gene, CDR1 is SQVTM and CDR2 is ANQGSEA. The CDR3 is CSARDGGSNYGYTF. Here the CDR3 DNA reads TGCAGCGCCCGAGATGGGGGCTCTAACTATGGCTACACCTTC.

V is TRBV29-1 and J is TRBJ2-2; 9 bases match TRBD1. The junction had 12 bases not matched to a gene; V was cut back by 3 bases and J by 1 base. This CDR3 has 18 amino acids. CDR1 SQVTM and CDR2 ANQGSEA come from the germline V gene. DNA of the CDR3: TGCAGCGTTGAGGCCCCCAGCGACAGGGGGGGGAACACCGGGGAGCTGTTTTTT. Its translation is CSVEAPSDRGGNTGELFF.

J is TRBJ2-2 and V is TRBV10-3, with 13 bases aligning to TRBD2. Germline lookup yields CDR1 ENHRY and CDR2 SYGVKD. V lost 10 bases, J lost 7 bases, and 12 bases stayed unmatched. The CDR3 contains 16 residues. This chain's CDR3 is CASQLAGGPGYGELFF. The CDR3 bases are TGTGCCAGCCAACTAGCGGGGGGGCCAGGGTACGGGGAGCTGTTTTTT.

The chain joins TRBV6-5 to TRBJ2-1; the D gene is possibly TRBD1 (6 bases). Germline V gene sequence: CDR1 MNHEY, CDR2 SVGAGI. This CDR3 has 13 residues. V lost 3 bases, J lost 8 bases, and 11 bases lay in between. Here the CDR3 DNA reads TGTGCCAGCAGTTATGGGACACTGGATGAGCAGTTCTTC. Translating gives CASSYGTLDEQFF.

CDR3 sequence reads: CASSPPGLAGAKDTQYF. CDR3 coding DNA: TGTGCCAGCTCACCACCGGGACTAGCGGGAGCTAAAGATACGCAGTATTTT. The chain carries TRBV18 and TRBJ2-3; 14 bases are shared with TRBD2. Losses at the gene ends were 0 bases for V and 5 bases for J; bases not matched to a gene: 4. This CDR3 has 17 residues. In germline, CDR1 is KGHSH, CDR2 LQKENI.

The rearrangement joins TRBV3-1 (or the pseudogene TRBV3-2) to TRBJ1-6; no clear D gene. This CDR3 region has 16 residues. The V gene lost 0 bases and the J gene lost 9 bases, with 15 bases spanning the gap. Germline V lookup: CDR1 LGHDT, CDR2 YNNKEL (reference sequence). CDR3 amino acids: CASSQDSGSIGSPLHF. The DNA of the CDR3 is TGTGCCAGCAGCCAAGATTCAGGTTCTATCGGTTCACCCCTCCACTTT.

The genes are TRBV7-8 and TRBJ1-2; no reliable D call. Germline CDR1 reads SGHVS; CDR2 reads FQNEAQ. CDR3 length: 12 amino acids. V shed 5 bases and J shed 3 bases, with 7 bases lying between them. The CDR3 region has the DNA TGTGCCAGCAGCCCGTTTTACTATGGCTACACCTTC. Its protein product is CASSPFYYGYTF.